This T cell receptor (beta chain) was obtained from a study of beta chain features in type 1 diabetes (dated 2018 in TCRdb). For context, the study as a whole: Mean age, gender distribution, total cell number and subset yield were not different between patients and healthy donors. A total of about 100 million sorted cells were examined across all samples, and RNA yield correlated strongly with the number of cells per subset. The study compared TCRB repertoires of sorted circulating CD4+ T cell subsets between recently diagnosed type 1 diabetes patients and matched healthy donors. Naive and central memory subsets were obtained from all 30 or so donors, but regulatory and stem cell-like memory subsets were isolated from only 8 patients and roughly eight healthy donors. The investigation overall reported the following: Naive, central memory and regulatory TCRB repertoires appeared more similar among patients than among healthy donors. Only small numbers of individuals were included in the HLA sub-analyses, which left unresolved whether HLA type had any influence on TCRB rearrangement. PCR might favor shorter templates, but patient and control samples were amplified and corrected together, so any skew would affect both groups equally. A moderate but significant shortening of TCRB CDR3 length was observed in type 1 diabetes patients in all four CD4+ subsets. Because cDNA rather than genomic DNA was sequenced, highly expressing activated cells could have been over-represented, although no difference in activation and CD3 levels was found between groups. At VDJ recombination sites, type 1 diabetes patients had fewer insertions and more deleted nucleotides, which implies abnormalities in thymic rearrangement.

The entire isolated RNA was reverse transcribed using the High Capacity cDNA Reverse Transcription Kit, and thus expressed TCRB transcripts were sequenced. Naive, central memory and regulatory T cell samples underwent deep immunoSEQ sequencing, averaging approximately 3.5 million total reads per sample. Sorted cells were lysed in RLT buffer and RNA was extracted with DNase-treated RNeasy Micro or Mini kits, depending on cell number. Each cell subset was processed on its own to prevent cross-contamination, while patient and healthy donor samples were processed together. Using the immunoSEQ multiplex PCR, TCRB sequences were amplified from cDNA into 87-bp fragments spanning the CDR3 region. Amplicons were sequenced on the Illumina HiSeq platform. The authors' analysis ran thus. Synthetic template baselines were used to correct PCR bias computationally, reads within Hamming distance 2 were collapsed, and singletons that could not be merged were discarded. Reads were aligned to IMGT to assign V, D and J genes, CDR3 length, and insertions or deletions at six rearrangement sites. Within each subset, clonotype counts were normalized to the number of sorted cells before true diversity and Gini coefficients were calculated with the tcR R package. Repertoire sharing was quantified using the overlap coefficient calculated on TCRB nucleotide sequences. Imported from immuneACCESS, the table was reduced by TCRdb to in-frame sequences with V and J called. These copies leave out some clones; in studies compared against another copy, an unresolved V gene accounts for under half, and the cause of the remainder is not known. V, J and clone size derive from that table, while D and trimming were established from the DNA sequence. For this sample the table gives about 150,000 clones, of which about 8.5% were detected only once. The ten largest make up less than 0.85% of the sample.

From each donor, a single peripheral blood sample of approximately 120 mL on average was drawn into heparinised tubes. Using a panel that included CD45RO, CCR7, CD25, CD127, CD95 and CD27, naive, central memory, regulatory and stem cell-like memory CD4+ T cells were sorted on a BD FACSAria II. Every sorted population had a purity above 95%. PBMCs were separated immediately by Lymphoprep density gradient centrifugation and were stained directly, without being cultured. So that batch effects would be minimized, each experiment stained and sorted samples in pairs, pairing one healthy donor with one patient. Trimming takes 5 bases from V and 1 base from J, and the germline ends sit 11 bases apart. From a lookup of the germline V gene (reference sequence), CDR1 and CDR2 are SEHNR and FQNEAQ. The CDR3, cysteine through phenylalanine, is 14 amino acids long. CDR3 DNA is the only sequence kept; it has 42 bases, read in frame from the first base.

In this sample, this clone turned up a few times. Its specific antigen is unknown. No base quality information exists; no much larger clone differs at one position. The same CDR3 is also encoded by other DNA sequences in this sample. Sample: central memory CD4+ T cells from blood. The rearrangement combines TRBV7-9 with TRBJ1-1, with TRBD1 perhaps the D gene, on 6 matching bases. This receptor was obtained from a man younger than 30 in good health. Here is the DNA: TGTGCCAGCAGCCCACAGGGTGGGAACACTGAAGCTTTCTTT. It translates as CASSPQGGNTEAFF.